These 14 T cell receptor beta chains originate from one sample sequenced in a study of blood T cell repertoires in COVID-19. TCRdb keeps only in-frame clones here, not all; method: immunoSEQ multiplex PCR. The sample yields approximately 90,000 clones, 79% seen once. Sequences were obtained from peripheral blood. The receptors here all came from a human donor in a cohort sampled during active COVID-19.

This chain joins TRBV15 and TRBJ2-7, with D perhaps TRBD1 (6 bases). V lost 0 bases, J lost 1 base, and 13 bases lay in between. Germline lookup yields CDR1 LNHNV and CDR2 YYDKDF (reference sequence). CDR3 size: 16 residues. CDR3 bases: TGTGCCACCAGCAGAGACAGGGGCCGCATTTCCTACGAGCAGTACTTC. Protein: CATSRDRGRISYEQYF. Based on the CDR3 plus reference TRBV15 and TRBJ2-7, the full variable domain is DAMVIQNPRYQVTQFGKPVTLSCSQTLNHNVMYWYQQKSSQAPKLLFHYYDKDFNNEADTPDNFQSRRPNTSFCFLDIRSPGLGDTAMYLCATSRDRGRISYEQYFGPGTRLTVT.

The rearrangement uses TRBV6-5 and TRBJ2-7, with 12 bases that match TRBD2. The germline gives CDR1 MNHEY, CDR2 SVGAGI. The length of the CDR3 is 14 residues. Trimming cost V 6 bases and J 6 bases; bases outside gene matches: 6. The CDR3 spells CASRQRTSGTEQYF. CDR3 DNA sequence: TGTGCCAGCAGACAACGGACTAGCGGGACCGAGCAGTACTTC.

The chain uses TRBV12-3 or TRBV12-4 and TRBJ2-3; D remains ambiguous. Trimming cost V 8 bases and J 0 bases, with 9 bases left between them. The CDR3 is 13 residues long. The CDR3: CASVYGSTDTQYF. The CDR3 DNA follows: TGTGCCAGCGTATACGGTAGCACAGATACGCAGTATTTT.

This chain links TRBV18 with TRBJ1-2; D perhaps matches TRBD1 (6 bases). V lost 2 bases, J lost 6 bases, and 16 bases lay in between. The CDR3 covers 15 residues. Germline V gives CDR1 KGHSH, CDR2 LQKENI. As DNA, the CDR3 is TGTGCCAGCTCACCATCCTGGCAACAGGGCGATGGCTACACCTTC. It specifies CASSPSWQQGDGYTF.

The chain is built from TRBV28 and TRBJ2-7; 9 positions agree with TRBD1. V shed 3 bases, J shed 0 bases, and the junction held 6 bases outside the gene matches. This CDR3 is built from 16 residues. Per germline, CDR1 MDHEN and CDR2 SYDVKM. The CDR3 DNA reads as TGTGCCAGCAGTTTGTCCGGACAGGGGAACTCCTACGAGCAGTACTTC. Protein sequence: CASSLSGQGNSYEQYF.

The rearrangement uses TRBV5-1 and TRBJ2-5, with D tentatively TRBD1 (6 bases). V shed 4 bases and J shed 2 bases, with 15 bases lying between them. The CDR3 contains 15 residues. Looked up from germline, CDR1 is SGHRS and CDR2 is YFSETQ. CDR3 region: CASSPRPGQQETQYF. For the CDR3, the DNA is TGCGCCAGCAGCCCGCGACCGGGACAACAAGAGACCCAGTACTTC.

J is TRBJ1-1 and V is TRBV4-2; 7 bases match TRBD1. Germline V gene data show CDR1 as LGHNA and CDR2 as YNFKEQ. The CDR3 loop spans 12 amino acids. Trimming at V came to 1 base and at J to 8 bases, leaving 1 base not matched to a gene. In DNA, the CDR3 is TGTGCCAGCAGCCAAGGGACAGGAGAAGCTTTCTTT. Protein: CASSQGTGEAFF.

The chain combines TRBV7-2 with TRBJ2-1; 7 nucleotides match TRBD1. Germline assignment: CDR1 SGHTA and CDR2 FQGNSA. The CDR3 sequence is 13 residues long. Trimming removed 3 bases from V and 4 bases from J; junction bases left unmatched: 0. This chain's CDR3 is CASSLTGYNEQFF. For the CDR3, the DNA is TGTGCCAGCAGCTTGACAGGGTACAATGAGCAGTTCTTC. The whole variable domain, filled in from reference TRBV7-2 and TRBJ2-1, reads GAGVSQSPSNKVTEKGKDVELRCDPISGHTALYWYRQSLGQGLEFLIYFQGNSAPDKSGLPSDRFSAERTGGSVSTLTIQRTQQEDSAVYLCASSLTGYNEQFFGPGTRLTVL.

V is TRBV5-4 and J is TRBJ1-2, with no clear D. Trimming removed 0 bases at V and 3 bases at J, with 18 bases between. CDR3 length equals 17 residues. CDR1 and CDR2 from the germline V gene are SGHNT and YYREEE (reference sequence). The CDR3 spells CASSLGGVVGSYYGYTF. CDR3 nucleotides: TGTGCCAGCAGCTTGGGCGGCGTCGTCGGATCCTACTATGGCTACACCTTC.

This chain uses TRBV12-3 or TRBV12-4 with TRBJ1-1; 7 nucleotides align to TRBD1. The CDR3 loop spans 13 amino acids. J lost 8 bases, V lost 6 bases, and 9 bases had no gene match. The CDR3 sequence is CASSDRDDKEAFF. DNA for the CDR3: TGTGCCAGCAGCGACAGGGACGACAAAGAAGCTTTCTTT.

V usage is TRBV19 and J usage is TRBJ2-2; D remains ambiguous. This CDR3 spans 13 amino acids. Trimming took off 5 bases at V and 5 bases at J, with 9 bases between the two ends. Per the germline V gene, CDR1 is LNHDA and CDR2 is SQIVND (reference sequence). CDR3 loop: CASSGRLTGELFF. CDR3 nucleotide sequence: TGTGCCAGTAGTGGGCGTTTAACCGGGGAGCTGTTTTTT. Using reference TRBV19 and TRBJ2-2 for the parts outside the CDR3, the full variable domain is DGGITQSPKYLFRKEGQNVTLSCEQNLNHDAMYWYRQDPGQGLRLIYYSQIVNDFQKGDIAEGYSVSREKKESFPLTVTSAQKNPTAFYLCASSGRLTGELFFGEGSRLTVL.

The J gene is TRBJ2-7, the V gene TRBV4-2; TRBD2 agrees at 9 bases. Germline V gene data show CDR1 as LGHNA and CDR2 as YNFKEQ. The V and J ends lost 3 bases and 0 bases, in that order; junction bases with no gene match: 9. There are 17 residues in the CDR3. CDR3 coding DNA: TGTGCCAGCAGCCAGGGGCCGAGACTAGCGGCCTCCTACGAGCAGTACTTC. It yields the protein CASSQGPRLAASYEQYF.

Many counts were recorded for this clone. This sequence joins TRBV30 and TRBJ1-3; D remains ambiguous. This CDR3 is 12 amino acids long. Trimming stripped 4 bases from V and 4 bases from J, with 8 bases between. The germline CDR1 and CDR2 sequences are GTSNPN and SVGIG (reference sequence). The CDR3 loop reads CAWKMAGNTIYF. The CDR3 nucleotides read TGTGCCTGGAAGATGGCAGGAAACACCATATATTTT.

The V gene is TRBV27, the J gene TRBJ2-1; 15 nucleotides match TRBD2. The ends lost 6 bases at V and 4 bases at J; junction bases unmatched: 7. The CDR3 runs to 17 residues. The germline gives CDR1 MNHEY, CDR2 SMNVEV (reference sequence). CDR3 coding DNA: TGTGCCAGCAGCGGACTAGCGGGAGGGCCGGGATACAATGAGCAGTTCTTC. Its protein product is CASSGLAGGPGYNEQFF.